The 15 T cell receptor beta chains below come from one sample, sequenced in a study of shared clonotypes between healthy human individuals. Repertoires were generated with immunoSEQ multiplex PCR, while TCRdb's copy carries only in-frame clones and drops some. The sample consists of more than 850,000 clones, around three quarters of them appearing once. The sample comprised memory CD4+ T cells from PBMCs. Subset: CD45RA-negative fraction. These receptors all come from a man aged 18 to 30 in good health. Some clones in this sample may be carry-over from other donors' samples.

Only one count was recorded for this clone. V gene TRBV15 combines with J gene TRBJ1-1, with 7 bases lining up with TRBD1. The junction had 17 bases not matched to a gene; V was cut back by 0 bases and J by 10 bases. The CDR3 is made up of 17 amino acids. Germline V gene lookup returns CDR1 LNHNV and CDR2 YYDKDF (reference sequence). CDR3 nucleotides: TGTGCCACCAGCAGAGATCTTATCGGCTGGCAGGGGGTCGGAGCTTTCTTT. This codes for CATSRDLIGWQGVGAFF.

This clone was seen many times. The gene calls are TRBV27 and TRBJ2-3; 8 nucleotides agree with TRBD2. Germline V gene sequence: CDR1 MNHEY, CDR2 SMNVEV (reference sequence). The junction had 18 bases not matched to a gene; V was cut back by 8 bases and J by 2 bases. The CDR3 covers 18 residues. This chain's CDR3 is CASHPFRLASPTTDTQYF. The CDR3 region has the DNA TGTGCCAGCCATCCATTTCGACTAGCGAGCCCTACCACAGATACGCAGTATTTT.

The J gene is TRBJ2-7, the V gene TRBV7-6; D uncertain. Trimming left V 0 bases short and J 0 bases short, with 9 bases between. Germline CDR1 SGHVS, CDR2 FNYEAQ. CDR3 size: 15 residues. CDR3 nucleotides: TGTGCCAGCAGCTTAGCGCCGGAAAGCTCCTACGAGCAGTACTTC. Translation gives CASSLAPESSYEQYF.

CDR3 in amino acids: CASSLEGLTVETQYF. In DNA, the CDR3 is TGTGCCAGCAGCTTAGAAGGGCTAACCGTCGAGACCCAGTACTTC. V is TRBV7-9 and J is TRBJ2-5; D not certain. Germline V gene data show CDR1 as SEHNR and CDR2 as FQNEAQ (reference sequence). There are 15 residues in the CDR3. V was shortened by 1 base and J by 5 bases, with 14 bases between the two germline ends. The whole variable domain, remainder taken from reference TRBV7-9 and TRBJ2-5, is DTGVSQNPRHKITKRGQNVTFRCDPISEHNRLYWYRQTLGQGPEFLTYFQNEAQLEKSRLLSDRFSAERPKGSFSTLEIQRTEQGDSAMYLCASSLEGLTVETQYFGPGTRLLVL.

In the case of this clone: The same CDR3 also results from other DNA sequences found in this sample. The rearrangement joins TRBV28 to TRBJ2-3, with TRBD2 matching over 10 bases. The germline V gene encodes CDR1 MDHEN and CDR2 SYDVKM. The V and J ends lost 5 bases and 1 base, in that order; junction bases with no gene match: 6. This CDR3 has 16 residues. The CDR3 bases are TGTGCCAGCAGTCTCGACCTAGCGGGGGGCACAGATACGCAGTATTTT. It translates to CASSLDLAGGTDTQYF.

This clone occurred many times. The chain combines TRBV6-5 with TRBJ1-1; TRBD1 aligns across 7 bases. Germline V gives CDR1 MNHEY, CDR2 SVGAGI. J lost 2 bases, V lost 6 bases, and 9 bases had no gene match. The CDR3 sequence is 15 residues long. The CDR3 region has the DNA TGTGCCAGCAGGCCTAGGGACAGCTACAACACTGAAGCTTTCTTT. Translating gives CASRPRDSYNTEAFF.

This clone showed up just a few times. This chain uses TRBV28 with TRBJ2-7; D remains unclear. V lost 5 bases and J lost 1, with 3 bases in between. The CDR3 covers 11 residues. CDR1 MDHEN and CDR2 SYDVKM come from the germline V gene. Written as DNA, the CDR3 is TGTGCCAGCAGTCGTTCCTACGAGCAGTACTTC. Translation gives CASSRSYEQYF.

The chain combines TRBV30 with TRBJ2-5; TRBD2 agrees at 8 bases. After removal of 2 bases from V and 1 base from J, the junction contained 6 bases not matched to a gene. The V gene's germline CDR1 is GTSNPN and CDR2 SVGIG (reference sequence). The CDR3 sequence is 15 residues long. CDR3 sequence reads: CAWSPGTSGQETQYF. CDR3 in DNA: TGTGCCTGGAGTCCCGGCACTAGCGGCCAAGAGACCCAGTACTTC.

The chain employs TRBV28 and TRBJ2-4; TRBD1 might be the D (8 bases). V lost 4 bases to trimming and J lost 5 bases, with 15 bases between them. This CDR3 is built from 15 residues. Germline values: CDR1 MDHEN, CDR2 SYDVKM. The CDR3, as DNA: TGTGCCAGCAGTTCCTTCACAGGGGGGGAAAACATTCAGTACTTC. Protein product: CASSSFTGGENIQYF.

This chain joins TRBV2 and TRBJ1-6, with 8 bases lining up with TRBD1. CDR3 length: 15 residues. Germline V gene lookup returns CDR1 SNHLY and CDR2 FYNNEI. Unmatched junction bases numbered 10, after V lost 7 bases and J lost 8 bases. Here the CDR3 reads CASTLETGDDSPLHF. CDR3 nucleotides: TGTGCCAGCACCTTGGAGACAGGGGATGATTCACCCCTCCACTTT. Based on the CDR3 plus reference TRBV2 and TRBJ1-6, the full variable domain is EPEVTQTPSHQVTQMGQEVILRCVPISNHLYFYWYRQILGQKVEFLVSFYNNEISEKSEIFDDQFSVERPDGSNFTLKIRSTKLEDSAMYFCASTLETGDDSPLHFGNGTRLTVT.

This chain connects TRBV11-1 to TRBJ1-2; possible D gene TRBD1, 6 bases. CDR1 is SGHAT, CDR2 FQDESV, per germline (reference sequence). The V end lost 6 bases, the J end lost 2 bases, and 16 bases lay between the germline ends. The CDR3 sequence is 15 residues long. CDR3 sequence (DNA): TGTGCCAGCAGTCCGACGGCGGGGACAAACTATGGCTACACCTTC. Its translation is CASSPTAGTNYGYTF.

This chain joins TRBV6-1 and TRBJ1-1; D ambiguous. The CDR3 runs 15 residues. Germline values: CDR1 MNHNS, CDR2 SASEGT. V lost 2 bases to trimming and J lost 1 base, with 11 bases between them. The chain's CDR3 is CASSELIDPNTEAFF. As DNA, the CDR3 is TGTGCCAGCAGTGAACTTATAGATCCGAACACTGAAGCTTTCTTT.

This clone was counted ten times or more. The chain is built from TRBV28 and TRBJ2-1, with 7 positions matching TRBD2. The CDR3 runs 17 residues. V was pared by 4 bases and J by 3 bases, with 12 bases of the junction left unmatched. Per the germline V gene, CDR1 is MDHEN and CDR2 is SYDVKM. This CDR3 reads CASSSRRSSGYYNEQFF. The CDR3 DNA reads TGTGCCAGCAGTTCCCGGAGGTCTAGCGGCTACTACAATGAGCAGTTCTTC. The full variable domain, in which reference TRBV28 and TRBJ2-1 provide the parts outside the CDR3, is DVKVTQSSRYLVKRTGEKVFLECVQDMDHENMFWYRQDPGLGLRLIYFSYDVKMKEKGDIPEGYSVSREKKERFSLILESASTNQTSMYLCASSSRRSSGYYNEQFFGPGTRLTVL.

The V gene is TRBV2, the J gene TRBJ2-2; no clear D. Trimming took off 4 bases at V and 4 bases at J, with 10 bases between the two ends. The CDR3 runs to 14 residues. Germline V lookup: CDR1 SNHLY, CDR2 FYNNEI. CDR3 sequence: CASSGKGSTGELFF. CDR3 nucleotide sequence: TGTGCCAGCAGTGGGAAAGGGTCCACCGGGGAGCTGTTTTTT.

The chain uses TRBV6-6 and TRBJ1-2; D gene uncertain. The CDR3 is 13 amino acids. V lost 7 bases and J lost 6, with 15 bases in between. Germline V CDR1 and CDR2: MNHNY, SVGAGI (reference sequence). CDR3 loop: CASKADDWDGYTF. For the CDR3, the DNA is TGTGCCAGCAAGGCGGATGATTGGGATGGCTACACCTTC.